What follows is one T cell receptor beta chain and its context. Its antigen is not identified. The data derive from a study of STAT5B mutations in CD4+ large granular lymphocyte leukemia. Study outcomes and limitations: TRBV06-family usage was enriched in top patient clones (8/27) versus controls (2/35). No patients shared main leukemic clonotypes, though roughly 25% appeared at low frequency elsewhere.

Germline CDR1 is LNHDA and CDR2 is SQIVND (reference sequence). The CDR3 length is 15 residues. The V gene end was trimmed by 2 bases and the J gene end by 7 bases; junction bases not matched to a gene: 4. Sequenced by immunoSEQ multiplex PCR; TCRdb stores in-frame clones only, minus some. Of about 32,000 clones in the sample, about 81% were seen once. Control samples were healthy donors' buffy coats. The specimen was CD4+ T cells from blood buffy coats. This chain uses TRBV19 with TRBJ2-2; 10 nucleotides line up with TRBD1. This sequence originates from a human donor in good health. In nucleotides, the CDR3 is TGTGCCAGTAGTATAAGACAGGGGGCCGGCGGGGAGCTGTTTTTT. Its translation: CASSIRQGAGGELFF.